This T cell receptor (beta chain) was captured by sequencing in a study of shared clonotypes between healthy human individuals. V lost 4 bases and J 5 bases, leaving 18 bases between the germline ends. The CDR3 loop spans 15 amino acids. Germline lookup yields CDR1 MNHEY and CDR2 SVGAGI. Produced via immunoSEQ multiplex PCR; TCRdb's table is partial and in-frame only. The profile shows around 2,000,000 clones, over 85% of them singletons. The clonotype was recovered from a man between 18 and 29 years old in good health. The rearrangement joins TRBV6-5 to TRBJ2-7, with D perhaps TRBD2 (5 bases). What was sequenced was naive CD4+ T cells sorted from blood. Subset: CD45RA+ positively selected. The CDR3 loop reads CASSSPAAGPNEQYF. The CDR3 DNA reads TGTGCCAGCAGTTCCCCGGCGGCGGGTCCTAACGAGCAGTACTTC.